This record looks at one TCR beta chain sequence and its context. This sample was included in a study of T cells in Graves' hyperthyroidism and ophthalmopathy. RNA transcripts yielded amplified TCR beta CDR3 regions. The primer set for the first-round RT-PCR of the TCR CDR3 was HTBI. MiXCR, applied by TCRdb to the multiplex PCR reads, yields one record per CDR3 protein. The sample has 490,000 or so distinct CDR3 sequences, 15% to 20% seen once; the top ten hold about 50%. The CDR3 extends over 15 amino acids. Germline assignment: CDR1 SGHRS and CDR2 YFSETQ. V lost 4 bases and J lost 2, with 15 bases in between. Researchers barred patients who had uncontrolled infection, other autoimmune disease, pregnancy or lactation.

The sequenced sample consisted of blood. The TCR comes from a man between 35 and 55 years old with Graves' ophthalmopathy. The chain couples TRBV5-1 to TRBJ2-5, with TRBD2 as a possible D gene (6 bases). The CDR3: CASSGGLRVQETQYF. CDR3 sequence (DNA): TGCGCCAGCAGCGGGGGACTTCGGGTTCAAGAGACCCAGTACTTC.